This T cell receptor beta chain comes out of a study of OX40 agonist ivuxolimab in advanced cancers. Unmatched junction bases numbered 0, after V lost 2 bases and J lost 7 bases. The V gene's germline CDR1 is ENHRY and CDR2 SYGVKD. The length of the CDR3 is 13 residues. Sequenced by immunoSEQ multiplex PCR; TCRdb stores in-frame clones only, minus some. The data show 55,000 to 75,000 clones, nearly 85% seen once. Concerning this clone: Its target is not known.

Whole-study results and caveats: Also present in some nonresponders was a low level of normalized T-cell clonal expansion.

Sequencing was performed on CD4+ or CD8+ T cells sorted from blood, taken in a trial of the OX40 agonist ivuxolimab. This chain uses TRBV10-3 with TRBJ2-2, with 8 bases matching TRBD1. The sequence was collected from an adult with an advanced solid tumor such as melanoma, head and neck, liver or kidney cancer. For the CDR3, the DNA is TGTGCCATCAGTGAGGACAGGGGCGGGGAGCTGTTTTTT. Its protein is CAISEDRGGELFF.